This T cell receptor (beta chain) was identified in a study of T-cell memory formation after mild COVID-19. This clonotype appeared a few times. Its antigen is currently unknown. Study-level findings and limits: Of the contracting clones, CD4+ ones lay mainly in CM and EM, and CD8+ ones in EMRA. The authors did not confirm SARS-CoV-2 specificity of second-wave clones peaking day 37.

TCRdb fed the 5' RACE reads into MiXCR, producing one record per CDR3 protein. Here the sample spans roughly 620,000 distinct CDR3 sequences, under 20% being singletons. The sequencing input was PBMCs or a T cell subset sorted from them (not recorded which). This receptor was taken from an adult woman who had mild COVID-19 (a few samples of this study predate the infection). Cell type and time point are not known.

CDR3 amino acids: CASSQDLVHTEAFF. The CDR3 DNA follows: TGTGCCAGCAGCCAAGACCTGGTCCACACTGAAGCTTTCTTT. The gene calls are TRBV14 and TRBJ1-1; D not certain. The V and J ends lost 0 bases and 3 bases respectively, with 8 bases between them. This CDR3 is built from 14 residues. The germline gives CDR1 SGHDN, CDR2 FVKESK.